Reported below is one TCR beta chain. The data were obtained in a study of shared clonotypes between healthy human individuals. Data came from immunoSEQ multiplex PCR; TCRdb stores just in-frame clones and leaves some out. This sample yields about 500,000 clones, of which roughly three quarters are seen a single time; 9.5% to 15% belongs to the top ten. Germline V gives CDR1 GTSNPN, CDR2 SVGIG (reference sequence). The CDR3 is made up of 13 amino acids. The germline V and J ends were trimmed by 1 base and 4 bases, with 10 bases remaining between them. The receptor was isolated from a woman between 40 and 50 years old in good health. Some clones in this sample may be carry-over from other donors' samples. Sequencing was carried out using PBMCs. The V and J genes are TRBV30 and TRBJ1-2; D is undetermined. CDR3 coding DNA: TGTGCCTGGAGTGCCCGGTCGGGCTATGGCTACACCTTC. It encodes CAWSARSGYGYTF.